Listed below are T cell receptor beta chains from one sample, sequenced in a study of blood T cell repertoires in COVID-19. Assay: immunoSEQ multiplex PCR; the TCRdb copy retains only in-frame clones and omits some. The repertoire holds around 440,000 clones, with 88% as singletons. The sample comprised peripheral blood. These receptors were taken from a woman aged 45-65 years with COVID-19, enrolled during active disease. Both conserved end residues are part of each CDR3. The D gene is left open where the match is weak. Clone size is shown for a subset of rows, as once, few, many or a class of expanded clone.

v_call,j_call,d_call,clone_size,cdr3_nt,cdr3_aa
TRBV2,TRBJ1-4,NA,NA,TGTGCCAGCAGTGAACAATCCAGACTCGAAAAACTGTTTTTT,CASSEQSRLEKLFF
TRBV6-5,TRBJ1-1,TRBD1,NA,TGTGCCAGCAGAATCACAGGGGGGAACACTGAAGCTTTCTTT,CASRITGGNTEAFF
TRBV6-2/TRBV6-3,TRBJ2-7,TRBD2,NA,TGTGCCAGCAGTTACTCGGGACTAGCGGGGGGCCAGTACGAGCAGTACTTC,CASSYSGLAGGQYEQYF
TRBV4-1,TRBJ2-1,NA,NA,TGCGCCAGCAGCCAAGTTCGCCAGGCCTACAATGAGCAGTTCTTC,CASSQVRQAYNEQFF
TRBV5-1,TRBJ2-2,NA,NA,TGCGCCAGCAGTTACACGAACACCGGGGAGCTGTTTTTT,CASSYTNTGELFF
TRBV30,TRBJ1-1,TRBD1,NA,TGTGCCTGGGGGGGACAGGGCGGCACTGAAGCTTTCTTT,CAWGGQGGTEAFF
TRBV6-1,TRBJ2-7,NA,NA,TGTGCCAGCAGTGATGTAGGAGGGTTTAGCGAGCAGTACTTC,CASSDVGGFSEQYF
TRBV6-5,TRBJ2-3,TRBD2,NA,TGTGCCAGCGACGGGGGGGTAAACACAGATACGCAGTATTTT,CASDGGVNTDTQYF
TRBV11-2,TRBJ2-4,NA,NA,TGTGCCAGCAGCTTAGTCTCCGCCCAACAGGGCATTCAGTACTTC,CASSLVSAQQGIQYF
TRBV5-5,TRBJ1-5,NA,few,TGTGCCAGCAGCCCCTTTTGGGGGGGCAATCAGCCCCAGCATTTT,CASSPFWGGNQPQHF
TRBV4-2,TRBJ2-7,NA,NA,TGTGCCAGCAGCGACCCGGCAGGACTCTACGAGCAGTACTTC,CASSDPAGLYEQYF
TRBV3-1/TRBV3-2,TRBJ2-7,TRBD2,NA,TGTGCCAGCAGCCAAGAGACCGGGACTAACTACGAGCAGTACTTC,CASSQETGTNYEQYF
TRBV27,TRBJ1-1,NA,NA,TGTGCCAGCAGTTTAAGTGGCAGGGGAGACGATAACCAAGCTTTCTTT,CASSLSGRGDDNQAFF
TRBV5-4,TRBJ2-2,NA,NA,TGTGCCAGCAGCTTTTCCGGGACTTTCTCCGGGGAGCTGTTTTTT,CASSFSGTFSGELFF
TRBV2,TRBJ2-5,TRBD2,NA,TGTGCCAGCAGTGGTGGGGAGGGAGAGACCCAGTACTTC,CASSGGEGETQYF